This T cell receptor (beta chain) was identified during a study of glioma-infiltrating T cells. The study, taken as a whole, reports: Only very few CDR3 sequences appeared in both tissue and blood.

A word on this clonotype: Its antigen is currently unknown.

The iRepertoire nested amplicon-rescue multiplex PCR amplified TCR alpha and beta CDR3s from RNA. Each CDR3 protein gets one entry after TCRdb re-called the multiplex PCR reads with MiXCR. This table holds about 130,000 distinct CDR3 sequences, approximately 24% found once. V lost 6 bases to trimming and J lost 12 bases, with 24 bases between them. The CDR3 loop spans 15 amino acids. This receptor was obtained from a human donor with low-grade glioma or glioblastoma, undergoing nonglioma brain surgery, or in good health (not recorded which). The gene calls are TRBV12-3 or TRBV12-4 and TRBJ2-1, with a weak D call TRBD2 (5 bases). The sequenced sample consisted of glioma tissue, nonneoplastic brain tissue, or PBMCs (not recorded which). The DNA of the CDR3 is TGTGCCAGCAGCCCGGGCCCCAGGAGGACCAGTGGGCAGTTCTTC. It yields the protein CASSPGPRRTSGQFF.